One sample yielded the 25 T cell receptor beta chains listed below, sequenced in a study of OX40 agonist ivuxolimab in advanced cancers. Libraries were prepared by immunoSEQ multiplex PCR; TCRdb keeps only in-frame clonotypes and omits some of them. The repertoire holds 50,000 to 70,000 clones, with around four fifths as singletons. The input for sequencing was CD4+ or CD8+ T cells sorted from blood, taken in a trial of the OX40 agonist ivuxolimab. These receptor sequences come from an adult with an advanced solid tumor such as melanoma, head and neck, liver or kidney cancer.

This clone is a singleton in its sample. V is TRBV27 and J is TRBJ1-5, with TRBD1 as a possible D gene (5 bases). The CDR3 covers 15 residues. The V gene lost 0 bases and the J gene lost 6 bases, with 12 bases spanning the gap. Germline CDR1 MNHEY, CDR2 SMNVEV (reference sequence). CDR3 loop: CASSLSSGIGQPQHF. CDR3 sequence (DNA): TGTGCCAGCAGTTTATCGTCAGGGATCGGTCAGCCCCAGCATTTT.

This clone showed up just a few times. The chain joins TRBV29-1 to TRBJ1-1; weak D call: TRBD1 (5 bases). V was cut by 7 bases and J by 10 bases, with 19 bases left in between. The CDR3 sequence is 12 residues long. The germline V gene encodes CDR1 SQVTM and CDR2 ANQGSEA. CDR3: CSGVQRGFGAFF. The CDR3 coding sequence is TGCAGCGGAGTACAAAGGGGATTTGGAGCTTTCTTT.

This clone has only a few counts. The V and J genes are TRBV28 and TRBJ1-2; TRBD1 is a possible D gene (5 bases). From germline, CDR1 is MDHEN and CDR2 SYDVKM. The CDR3 is made up of 12 amino acids. Between the trimmed V and J ends, which lost 4 bases and 6 bases, there was a span of 9 bases. The chain's CDR3 is CASSWGVDGYTF. In DNA form, the CDR3 reads TGTGCCAGCAGTTGGGGGGTTGATGGCTACACCTTC.

By sample fraction, this clone is medium-sized. The J gene is TRBJ2-5, the V gene TRBV7-2; 7 bases are shared with TRBD2. J gave up 4 bases and V 5 bases, and 4 bases lay outside the gene matches. CDR1 is SGHTA and CDR2 is FQGNSA in the germline V gene. This CDR3 contains 13 residues. The chain's CDR3 is CASSLQRGETQYF. The CDR3, as DNA: TGTGCCAGCAGCCTCCAGCGGGGAGAGACCCAGTACTTC. Drawing the rest from reference TRBV7-2 and TRBJ2-5, the complete variable domain is GAGVSQSPSNKVTEKGKDVELRCDPISGHTALYWYRQSLGQGLEFLIYFQGNSAPDKSGLPSDRFSAERTGGSVSTLTIQRTQQEDSAVYLCASSLQRGETQYFGPGTRLLVL.

This clone showed up just once. The chain's CDR3 is CASTQTDSYEQYF. In DNA form, the CDR3 reads TGCGCCAGCACCCAGACGGACTCCTACGAGCAGTACTTC. The rearrangement uses TRBV10-2 and TRBJ2-7; the D is unclear. The CDR3 contains 13 residues. V dropped 7 bases and J dropped 0 bases, with 10 bases sitting between them. Germline CDR1 and CDR2: WSHSY and SAAADI.

The V and J genes are TRBV5-4 and TRBJ1-5; 8 positions match TRBD1. V was pared by 4 bases and J by 3 bases, with 3 bases of the junction left unmatched. CDR1 and CDR2 (germline): SGHNT, YYREEE (reference sequence). The CDR3 contains 14 residues. The CDR3 coding sequence is TGTGCCAGCAGCCTGACAGGGGCCAATCAGCCCCAGCATTTT. Protein sequence: CASSLTGANQPQHF.

The genes are TRBV7-6 and TRBJ2-7; 10 nucleotides match TRBD1. Trimming cost V 11 bases and J 2 bases; bases outside gene matches: 12. In germline, CDR1 is SGHVS, CDR2 FNYEAQ. The CDR3 runs to 15 residues. In nucleotides, the CDR3 is TGTGCCGTGTTAACAGGACAGGGGGTTCCCTACGAGCAGTACTTC. Amino acids: CAVLTGQGVPYEQYF.

In this sample, this clone turned up a few times. The chain carries TRBV7-9 and TRBJ1-1; 7 bases are shared with TRBD1. The CDR3 has 15 residues. Trimming cost V 5 bases and J 0 bases; bases outside gene matches: 6. Germline lookup yields CDR1 SEHNR and CDR2 FQNEAQ (reference sequence). CDR3 sequence (DNA): TGTGCCAGCAGCGAATGGACAGGAATGAACACTGAAGCTTTCTTT. As protein: CASSEWTGMNTEAFF.

This clone occurred once. The genes are TRBV7-9 and TRBJ1-2; D remains unclear. Trimming left V 10 bases short and J 0 bases short, with 15 bases between. Germline V gene lookup returns CDR1 SEHNR and CDR2 FQNEAQ (reference sequence). The CDR3 consists of 14 residues. CDR3 protein: CAIPWAKANYGYTF. Written as DNA, the CDR3 is TGTGCCATCCCATGGGCAAAGGCTAACTATGGCTACACCTTC.

This clone was observed a single time. The genes are TRBV7-8 and TRBJ2-7, with TRBD2 matching 14 bases. V lost 5 bases, J lost 2 bases, and 8 bases stayed unmatched. The germline CDR1 and CDR2 sequences are SGHVS and FQNEAQ. The CDR3 length is 17 residues. The CDR3 reads CASSIGTSGGSTYEQYF. The CDR3 bases are TGTGCCAGCAGCATAGGGACTAGCGGGGGTTCGACCTACGAGCAGTACTTC.

V usage is TRBV6-1 and J usage is TRBJ2-7; TRBD2 might be the D (6 bases). V lost 0 bases to trimming and J lost 2 bases, with 11 bases between them. The CDR3 loop spans 15 amino acids. Germline V gives CDR1 MNHNS, CDR2 SASEGT. In DNA form, the CDR3 reads TGTGCCAGCAGTGAAGCGGGGGGACCCGCCTACGAGCAGTACTTC. Translation gives CASSEAGGPAYEQYF.

The V gene is TRBV7-9, the J gene TRBJ1-5; D gene uncertain. CDR1 SEHNR and CDR2 FQNEAQ come from the germline V gene (reference sequence). The length of the CDR3 is 13 residues. V dropped 2 bases and J dropped 7 bases, with 9 bases sitting between them. The CDR3 loop reads CASSLYSGQPQHF. CDR3 in DNA: TGTGCCAGCAGCTTATATTCTGGACAGCCCCAGCATTTT.

The chain is built from TRBV7-2 and TRBJ2-1; 8 bases are shared with TRBD2. The V segment lost 1 base and the J segment 1 base; nucleotides outside the gene matches: 3. CDR1 and CDR2 from the germline V gene are SGHTA and FQGNSA. The CDR3 extends over 16 amino acids. The CDR3 DNA reads TGTGCCAGCAGCTTAGTTGGCGGGGGGTCCTACAATGAGCAGTTCTTC. Translation: CASSLVGGGSYNEQFF.

V and J are TRBV7-2 and TRBJ2-5; D unresolved. Trimming stripped 6 bases from V and 5 bases from J, with 10 bases between. The CDR3 is made up of 12 amino acids. Germline CDR1 and CDR2: SGHTA and FQGNSA. The CDR3 loop reads CASSPDRETQYF. The CDR3 DNA is TGTGCCAGCAGTCCGGACCGGGAGACCCAGTACTTC.

As to this clone: A read error may produce the germline difference seen at one junction end. The rearrangement joins TRBV6-5 to TRBJ2-2; D is possibly TRBD1 or TRBD2 (5 bases each). Germline values: CDR1 MNHEY, CDR2 SVGAGI. The CDR3 extends over 13 amino acids. CDR3 region: CASSFFQGGGLFF. The CDR3 nucleotides are TGTGCCAGCAGCTTCTTCCAGGGTGGGGGGCTGTTTTTT.

The chain employs TRBV10-3 and TRBJ2-7; a weak D match, TRBD2 (7 bases). This CDR3 comprises 14 residues. The germline V gene encodes CDR1 ENHRY and CDR2 SYGVKD. Trimming left V 4 bases short and J 2 bases short, with 12 bases between. The CDR3 DNA sequence: TGTGCCATCAGTGTTGCGGGGGCGACCTACGAGCAGTACTTC. This translates into CAISVAGATYEQYF.

The chain recombines TRBV4-1 with TRBJ2-3; 15 positions match TRBD2. V was pared by 0 bases and J by 5 bases, with 3 bases of the junction left unmatched. This CDR3 spans 17 amino acids. Germline V gene data show CDR1 as MGHRA and CDR2 as YSYEKL. The CDR3 sequence is CASSQDSGLAGGDTQYF. CDR3 coding DNA: TGCGCCAGCAGCCAAGATTCGGGACTAGCGGGAGGAGATACGCAGTATTTT.

The chain has TRBV18 and TRBJ2-1; 10 nucleotides line up with TRBD2. CDR3 size: 16 residues. Unmatched junction bases numbered 10, after V lost 4 bases and J lost 7 bases. Germline values: CDR1 KGHSH, CDR2 LQKENI. DNA for the CDR3: TGTGCCAGCTCACACGGGAGCGGGGGGGCCGAAAATGAGCAGTTCTTC. It codes for CASSHGSGGAENEQFF.

The V call is TRBV5-1, the J call TRBJ1-2; no firm D call. Germline CDR1 reads SGHRS; CDR2 reads YFSETQ. This CDR3 is 14 amino acids long. V was pared by 4 bases and J by 0 bases, with 10 bases between. Here the CDR3 DNA reads TGCGCCAGCAGCCTAAGAACAGCTAACTATGGCTACACCTTC. Translating it yields CASSLRTANYGYTF.

The rearrangement uses TRBV12-2 and TRBJ2-5. TRBV12-2 is noted as a pseudogene. The CDR3 totals 18 residues. CDR3 sequence (DNA): TGTGCAAGTCGCTTAGTGCCCCCTGGGGTGGGGAATCAAGAGACCCAGTACTTC. It is translated as CASRLVPPGVGNQETQYF.

J is TRBJ2-3 and V is TRBV15, with D perhaps matching TRBD2 (6 bases). Trimming removed 0 bases from V and 2 bases from J, with 24 bases in between. CDR3 size: 20 residues. CDR1 LNHNV and CDR2 YYDKDF come from the germline V gene (reference sequence). The CDR3 region has the DNA TGTGCCACCAGCAGAGACCCATTCCGACTAGGTACCGAGGACACAGATACGCAGTATTTT. As protein: CATSRDPFRLGTEDTDTQYF.

This sequence joins TRBV5-6 and TRBJ1-2; weak D call: TRBD1 (6 bases). CDR3 length: 14 residues. V was pared by 4 bases and J by 2 bases, with 12 bases between. Germline V gene data show CDR1 as SGHDT and CDR2 as YYEEEE. The DNA for the CDR3 is TGTGCCAGCAGCGCGGGACAACGCAACTATGGCTACACCTTC. Translation: CASSAGQRNYGYTF. Together with reference TRBV5-6 and TRBJ1-2, the CDR3 gives the full variable domain: DAGVTQSPTHLIKTRGQQVTLRCSPKSGHDTVSWYQQALGQGPQFIFQYYEEEERQRGNFPDRFSGHQFPNYSSELNVNALLLGDSALYLCASSAGQRNYGYTFGSGTRLTVV.

About this clone itself: The sample carries other DNA sequences with the same CDR3. The rearrangement joins TRBV5-1 to TRBJ2-1; D remains ambiguous. Germline values: CDR1 SGHRS, CDR2 YFSETQ. The V and J ends lost 0 bases and 5 bases respectively, with 3 bases between them. CDR3 length: 12 residues. CDR3 sequence: CASSLGHNEQFF. The CDR3 DNA sequence: TGCGCCAGCAGCTTGGGCCACAATGAGCAGTTCTTC.

J is TRBJ1-4 and V is TRBV5-4; 11 nucleotides match TRBD1. V lost 4 bases and J lost 8; bases outside the gene matches: 4. The germline CDR1 and CDR2 sequences are SGHNT and YYREEE (reference sequence). This CDR3 has 14 amino acids. In DNA form, the CDR3 reads TGTGCCAGCAGCCGGGACAGGGGGAGCGAAAAACTGTTTTTT. It translates to CASSRDRGSEKLFF. Combining the CDR3 with reference TRBV5-4 and TRBJ1-4 gives the whole variable domain ETGVTQSPTHLIKTRGQQVTLRCSSQSGHNTVSWYQQALGQGPQFIFQYYREEENGRGNFPPRFSGLQFPNYSSELNVNALELDDSALYLCASSRDRGSEKLFFGSGTQLSVL.

The V and J genes are TRBV7-8 and TRBJ2-6; D is unclear. The ends were cut back, 8 bases at V and 2 bases at J, with 7 bases in the middle. This CDR3 spans 13 amino acids. Looked up from germline, CDR1 is SGHVS and CDR2 is FQNEAQ. The CDR3 DNA follows: TGTGCCAGCTCGGAGCCTGGGGCCAACGTCCTGACTTTC. It specifies CASSEPGANVLTF.